This TCR beta chain was sequenced during a study of T cells after yellow fever vaccination. Overall study results and limits: Compared with primary, the secondary response was weaker and peaked at day 5, not 15. Re-detected after boosting: most primary clones, approximately 97% of CD4 and about 89% of CD8. Across the CD4 and CD8 compartments, a small share of clonotypes was present in both.

Germline CDR1 is DFQATT and CDR2 is SNEGSKA (reference sequence). The CDR3 length is 17 residues. Trimming removed 0 bases from V and 4 bases from J, with 22 bases in between. TCRdb reprocessed the 5' RACE reads with MiXCR, giving one entry per CDR3 protein. The profile shows fewer than 400,000 distinct CDR3 sequences, 6.2% of them singletons. Of note for this clonotype: The antigen is undetermined.

The rearrangement links TRBV20-1 to TRBJ2-7; possibly TRBD1 for D (6 bases). The material was PBMCs, obtained 5 days after the yellow fever booster vaccination. The sequence derives from a young man who received the YFV17D yellow fever vaccine. CDR3 sequence reads: CSARDLSNGPGAYEQYF. CDR3 DNA: TGCAGTGCTAGAGATCTATCTAATGGCCCAGGGGCTTACGAGCAGTACTTC.